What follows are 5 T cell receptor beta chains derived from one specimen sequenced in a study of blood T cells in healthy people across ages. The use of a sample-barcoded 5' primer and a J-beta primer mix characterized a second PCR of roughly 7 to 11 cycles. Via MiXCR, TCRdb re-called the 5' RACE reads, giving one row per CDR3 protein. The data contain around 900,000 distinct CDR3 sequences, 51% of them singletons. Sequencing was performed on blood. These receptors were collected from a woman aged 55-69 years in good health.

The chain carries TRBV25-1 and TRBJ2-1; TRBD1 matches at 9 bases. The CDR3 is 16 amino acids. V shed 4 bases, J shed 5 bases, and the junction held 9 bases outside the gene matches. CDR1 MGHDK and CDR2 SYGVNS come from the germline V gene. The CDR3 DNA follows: TGTGCCAGCAGTGGGCTTGGGACAGGGTTACACAATGAGCAGTTCTTC. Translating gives CASSGLGTGLHNEQFF.

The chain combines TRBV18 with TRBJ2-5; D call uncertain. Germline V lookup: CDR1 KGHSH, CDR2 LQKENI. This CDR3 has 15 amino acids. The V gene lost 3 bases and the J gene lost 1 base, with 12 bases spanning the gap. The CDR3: CASSPVHGSQETQYF. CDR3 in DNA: TGTGCCAGCTCACCGGTTCATGGCAGCCAAGAGACCCAGTACTTC.

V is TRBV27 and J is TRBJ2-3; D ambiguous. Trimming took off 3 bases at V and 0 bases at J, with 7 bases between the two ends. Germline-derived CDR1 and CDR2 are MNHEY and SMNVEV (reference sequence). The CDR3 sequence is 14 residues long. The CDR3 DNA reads TGTGCCAGCAGTTTTAAAACTAGCACAGATACGCAGTATTTT. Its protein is CASSFKTSTDTQYF.

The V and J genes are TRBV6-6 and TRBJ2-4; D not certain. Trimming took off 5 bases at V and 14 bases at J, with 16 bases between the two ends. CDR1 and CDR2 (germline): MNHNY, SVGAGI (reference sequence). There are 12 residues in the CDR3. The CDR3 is CASSPGVYEEYF. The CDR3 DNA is TGTGCCAGCAGTCCGGGCGTGTACGAGGAGTACTTC.

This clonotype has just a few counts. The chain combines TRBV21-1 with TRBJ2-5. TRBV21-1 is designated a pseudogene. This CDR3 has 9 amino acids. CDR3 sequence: CAREETQYF. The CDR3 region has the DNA TGTGCCAGAGAAGAGACCCAGTACTTC.